The entry that follows covers one T cell receptor (beta chain) sequence. This sample stems from a study of blood T cell repertoires in COVID-19. Clones were read by immunoSEQ multiplex PCR, and TCRdb kept only the in-frame ones, dropping some. The sample lists tens of thousands of clones, 80% to 90% occurring once. The length of the CDR3 is 13 residues. V lost 6 bases, J lost 2 bases, and 11 bases lay in between. Per the germline V gene, CDR1 is ENHRY and CDR2 is SYGVKD. The chain has TRBV10-3 and TRBJ2-7; tentative D call: TRBD1 (8 bases). The clonotype was recovered from a man aged 35 to 55 with COVID-19, enrolled during active disease. Specimen: peripheral blood. The CDR3 sequence: CAIRQGGTYEQYF. CDR3 DNA: TGTGCCATCAGACAGGGGGGGACCTACGAGCAGTACTTC.